Below are 11 T cell receptor beta chains sequenced from a single sample in a study of kidney transplant recipient with SARS-CoV-2 infection. TCRdb reanalysed the reads using MiXCR and keeps one entry per CDR3 protein. The repertoire holds 200,000 to 300,000 distinct CDR3 sequences, with under 30% as singletons. The sequencing used a blood sample, collected at baseline and on day 111 from a kidney transplant recipient. The origin of the receptors is a male patient between 25 and 39 years old who had COVID-19 and was a kidney transplant recipient. Some T cells may be provided by the graft donor.

The genes are TRBV7-6 and TRBJ1-5, with a weak D call TRBD1 (6 bases). Trimming took off 4 bases at V and 4 bases at J, with 14 bases between the two ends. This CDR3 is 15 amino acids long. Germline lookup yields CDR1 SGHVS and CDR2 FNYEAQ. DNA of the CDR3: TGTGCCAGCAGCTCGACAGGAGTTGGGAATCAGCCCCAGCATTTT. Its translation is CASSSTGVGNQPQHF.

This clonotype showed up many times. This chain uses TRBV29-1 with TRBJ1-2; D gene uncertain. This CDR3 has 15 amino acids. Trimming pared 6 bases from V and 3 bases from J, leaving 20 bases between. CDR1 SQVTM and CDR2 ANQGSEA come from the germline V gene. CDR3 DNA sequence: TGCAGCGTCGAACATGTGGTGAGGGCCGACTATGGCTACACCTTC. Translating it yields CSVEHVVRADYGYTF.

This clonotype was found many times. The chain has TRBV5-4 and TRBJ1-1; D call uncertain. The CDR3 is 12 residues long. Germline CDR1 reads SGHNT; CDR2 reads YYREEE (reference sequence). V was cut by 3 bases and J by 2 bases, with 5 bases left in between. CDR3 bases: TGTGCCAGCAGCTCCATAAACACTGAAGCTTTCTTT. It specifies CASSSINTEAFF.

This clonotype occurred many times. The chain employs TRBV7-1 and TRBJ1-2; D unresolved. TRBV7-1 is treated as an ORF (open reading frame) with a function not yet certain. V was trimmed by 5 bases and J by 4 bases, leaving 23 bases between them. The CDR3 has 17 residues. CDR3 coding DNA: TGTGCCAGCAGCCTAGAACGTCACGAGGGAAAGACCTATGGCTACACCTTC. As protein: CASSLERHEGKTYGYTF.

In its sample, this clonotype was seen many times. The chain links TRBV3-1 to TRBJ1-5; a possible D gene is TRBD1 (5 bases). CDR3 length: 17 residues. Between the trimmed V and J ends, which lost 4 bases and 0 bases, there was a span of 16 bases. Germline-derived CDR1 and CDR2 are LGHDT and YNNKEL (reference sequence). The DNA of the CDR3 is TGTGCCAGCAGCCGACCAGGGTGGGGGTATAGCAATCAGCCCCAGCATTTT. This gives the protein CASSRPGWGYSNQPQHF.

This clonotype was seen ten or more times. This sequence joins TRBV7-6 and TRBJ2-7; unclear D gene. With 1 base removed from V and 0 bases from J, the gap between germline ends came to 4 bases. Germline CDR1 and CDR2: SGHVS and FNYEAQ. The CDR3 has 13 residues. As DNA, the CDR3 is TGTGCCAGCAGCTTAGGCAACTCCTACGAGCAGTACTTC. As protein: CASSLGNSYEQYF.

This clonotype has at least ten counts. This chain connects TRBV4-1 to TRBJ2-5; 11 positions agree with TRBD1. Germline CDR1 reads MGHRA; CDR2 reads YSYEKL. The CDR3 consists of 16 residues. The V segment lost 2 bases and the J segment 7 bases; nucleotides outside the gene matches: 9. For the CDR3, the DNA is TGCGCCAGCAGCCAAAAAATTGGGACAGGGGGTGGGACCCAGTACTTC. Protein: CASSQKIGTGGGTQYF.

This clonotype has a count of ten or more. This chain links TRBV7-9 with TRBJ1-4; D gene ambiguous. This CDR3 has 14 amino acids. The germline gives CDR1 SEHNR, CDR2 FQNEAQ (reference sequence). The V end was cut by 5 bases, the J end by 1 base, with 8 bases between. CDR3 protein: CASSQAGTNEKLFF. For the CDR3, the DNA is TGTGCCAGCAGCCAGGCGGGAACTAATGAAAAACTGTTTTTT.

As to this clonotype: A much more abundant neighbour one base away suggests this may be a read error. The gene calls are TRBV20-1 and TRBJ2-7; 8 nucleotides align to TRBD1. CDR1 and CDR2 from the germline V gene are DFQATT and SNEGSKA (reference sequence). The CDR3 is made up of 14 amino acids. This chain's CDR3 is CSAGDRAGGNEQYF. In nucleotides, the CDR3 is TGCAGTGCTGGAGATCGTGCAGGGGGCAACGAGCAGTACTTC.

The chain employs TRBV6-9 and TRBJ2-2, with 12 positions matching TRBD2. Germline V gene lookup returns CDR1 MNHGY and CDR2 SVAAGI. The CDR3 consists of 20 residues. After removal of 6 bases from V and 2 bases from J, the junction contained 16 bases not matched to a gene. The DNA for the CDR3 is TGTGCCAGCAGCCCGTTATCAAGACTAGCGGGAGAACGAAACACCGGGGAGCTGTTTTTT. Amino acids: CASSPLSRLAGERNTGELFF.

This clonotype has ten or more counts. The chain has TRBV11-3 and TRBJ1-2, with D uncertain. Germline V gives CDR1 SGHNT, CDR2 YENEEA. The CDR3 extends over 17 amino acids. Trimming took off 5 bases at V and 4 bases at J, with 23 bases between the two ends. CDR3 sequence reads: CASSPFIDLGKTYGYTF. The CDR3 coding sequence is TGTGCCAGCAGCCCATTTATCGATCTCGGAAAGACCTATGGCTACACCTTC.